This TCR beta chain was sequenced during a study of Ad26.COV2.S vaccination and SARS-CoV-2 variants. About the study: Intramuscular Ad26.COV2.S at 5x10^10 or 1x10^11 viral particles. Overall study results and limits: Post-vaccination breadth of spike-specific CD8+ and CD4+ T cell responses was reportedly substantial. The study found higher spike-specific TCR breadth in vaccine than placebo recipients.

TCRdb keeps only in-frame clones here, not all; method: immunoSEQ multiplex PCR. The profile shows 500,000 or so clones, approximately 90% of them singletons. On this clone: Its antigen is currently unknown.

The CDR3 totals 14 residues. V trimming: 7 bases; J trimming: 0 bases; junction bases outside the gene matches: 2. Germline CDR1 KGHDR, CDR2 SFDVKD. Documented treatment: around 19 received Ad26.COV2.S at low or high dose, single or two shots; about 5 received placebo; per-sample allocation not given. Sampling occurred on day 63 after the first vaccine or placebo injection. At a Boston site, the person donating was an adult of 18-55 years. The chain combines TRBV24-1 with TRBJ2-4; 7 nucleotides line up with TRBD1. Material: peripheral blood, obtained in a trial of Ad26.COV2.S vaccine versus placebo. The clonotype originates from a person between 18 and 59 years old who received the Ad26.COV2.S COVID-19 vaccine or a placebo. The CDR3 bases are TGTGCCACCAGCGAGGGGGCAGCCAAAAACATTCAGTACTTC. Translating gives CATSEGAAKNIQYF.